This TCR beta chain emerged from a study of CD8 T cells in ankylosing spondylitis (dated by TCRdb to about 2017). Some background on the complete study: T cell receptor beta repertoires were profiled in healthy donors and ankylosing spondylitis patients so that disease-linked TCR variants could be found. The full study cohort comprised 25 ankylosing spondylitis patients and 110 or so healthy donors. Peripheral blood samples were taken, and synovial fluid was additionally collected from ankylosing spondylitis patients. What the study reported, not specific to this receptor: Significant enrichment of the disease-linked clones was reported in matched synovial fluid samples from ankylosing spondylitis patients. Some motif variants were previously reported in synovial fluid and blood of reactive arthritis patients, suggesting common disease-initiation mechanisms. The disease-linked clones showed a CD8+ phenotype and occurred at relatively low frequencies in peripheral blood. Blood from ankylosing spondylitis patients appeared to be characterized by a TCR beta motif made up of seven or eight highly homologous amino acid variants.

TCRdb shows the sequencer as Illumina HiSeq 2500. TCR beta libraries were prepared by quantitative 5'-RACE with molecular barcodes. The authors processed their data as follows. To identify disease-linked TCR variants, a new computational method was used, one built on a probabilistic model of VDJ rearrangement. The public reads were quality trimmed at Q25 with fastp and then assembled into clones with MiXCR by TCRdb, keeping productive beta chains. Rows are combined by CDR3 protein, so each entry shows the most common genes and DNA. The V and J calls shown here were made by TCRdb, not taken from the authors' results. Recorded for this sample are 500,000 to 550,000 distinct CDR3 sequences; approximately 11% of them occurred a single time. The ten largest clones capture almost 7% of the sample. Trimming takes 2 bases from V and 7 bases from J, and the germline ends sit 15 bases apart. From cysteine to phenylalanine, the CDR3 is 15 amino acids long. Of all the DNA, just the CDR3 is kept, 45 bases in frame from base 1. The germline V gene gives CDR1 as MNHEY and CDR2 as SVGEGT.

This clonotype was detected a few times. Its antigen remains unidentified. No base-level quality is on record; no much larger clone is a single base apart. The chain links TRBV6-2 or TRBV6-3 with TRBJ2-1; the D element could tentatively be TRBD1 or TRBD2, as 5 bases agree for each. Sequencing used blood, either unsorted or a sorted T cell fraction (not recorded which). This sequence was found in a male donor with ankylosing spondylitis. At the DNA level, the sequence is TGTGCCAGCAGTTACGAACCAGGGCGGGCTAATGAGCAGTTCTTC. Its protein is CASSYEPGRANEQFF.